Shown below are 30 T cell receptor beta chains from a single sample sequenced in a study of blood T cell repertoires in COVID-19. Assay: immunoSEQ multiplex PCR; the TCRdb copy retains only in-frame clones and omits some. The sample lists around 480,000 clones; approximately 88% were seen once. Sequencing was performed on peripheral blood. These receptors came from a woman between 45 and 60 years old with COVID-19, enrolled during active disease.

The chain combines TRBV18 with TRBJ1-2, with D possibly matching TRBD1 (5 bases). The ends were cut back, 3 bases at V and 6 bases at J, with 17 bases in the middle. The germline gives CDR1 KGHSH, CDR2 LQKENI. This CDR3 spans 15 amino acids. CDR3: CASSPYRQLIDGYTF. The CDR3 nucleotides are TGTGCCAGCTCACCCTACCGACAGCTGATCGATGGCTACACCTTC.

This chain joins TRBV11-2 and TRBJ1-2; TRBD1 matches at 10 bases. Germline-derived CDR1 and CDR2 are SGHAT and FQNNGV. Trimming removed 5 bases from V and 6 bases from J; junction bases left unmatched: 3. CDR3 length: 13 residues. DNA of the CDR3: TGTGCCAGCAGCGTCGACAGGGGGCATGGCTACACCTTC. Residues: CASSVDRGHGYTF. The full variable domain, its missing parts supplied by reference TRBV11-2 and TRBJ1-2, is EAGVAQSPRYKIIEKRQSVAFWCNPISGHATLYWYQQILGQGPKLLIQFQNNGVVDDSQLPKDRFSAERLKGVDSTLKIQPAKLEDSAVYLCASSVDRGHGYTFGSGTRLTVV.

The chain joins TRBV24-1 to TRBJ1-1; tentative D call: TRBD1 (5 bases). The V and J ends lost 6 bases and 2 bases respectively, with 18 bases between them. In germline, CDR1 is KGHDR, CDR2 SFDVKD. The CDR3 spans 16 residues. The chain's CDR3 is CATSPGVLHFNTEAFF. In nucleotides, the CDR3 is TGTGCCACCAGTCCGGGGGTGCTACACTTTAACACTGAAGCTTTCTTT.

In DNA form, the CDR3 reads TGTGCCATATCGGGACTAGCGGGGGGAGAGACCCAGTACTTC. Protein sequence: CAISGLAGGETQYF. V and J are TRBV2 and TRBJ2-5; 15 bases match TRBD2. This CDR3 is 14 amino acids long. The germline V gene encodes CDR1 SNHLY and CDR2 FYNNEI. Trimming removed 10 bases from V and 4 bases from J; junction bases left unmatched: 4.

The chain couples TRBV4-1 to TRBJ1-5, with D maybe TRBD1 (6 bases). Germline lookup yields CDR1 MGHRA and CDR2 YSYEKL. V was shortened by 5 bases and J by 5 bases, with 25 bases between the two germline ends. This CDR3 contains 18 residues. In nucleotides, the CDR3 is TGCGCCAGCAGCGCACTTTGGCGGGGGGCGAGTGGGCATCAGCCCCAGCATTTT. Translated: CASSALWRGASGHQPQHF.

The V gene is TRBV11-3, the J gene TRBJ2-5, with D unresolved. The CDR3 is made up of 13 amino acids. Germline CDR1 reads SGHNT; CDR2 reads YENEEA. The V gene lost 9 bases and the J gene lost 5 bases, with 16 bases spanning the gap. CDR3 amino acids: CASPAPRLETQYF. In DNA, the CDR3 is TGTGCCAGTCCTGCTCCTAGGTTGGAGACCCAGTACTTC.

The chain carries TRBV9 and TRBJ1-2; the D is unclear. This CDR3 is 13 amino acids long. Germline V CDR1 and CDR2: SGDLS, YYNGEE. The ends were cut back, 3 bases at V and 0 bases at J, with 6 bases in the middle. The CDR3 DNA sequence: TGTGCCAGCAGCGCTAATACTAACTATGGCTACACCTTC. Residues: CASSANTNYGYTF.

The chain employs TRBV5-8 and TRBJ1-1, with 7 bases aligning to TRBD1. The length of the CDR3 is 14 residues. V dropped 4 bases and J dropped 7; count of bases not matched to a gene: 10. Germline loops: CDR1 SGHTS, CDR2 YDEGEE. The CDR3 sequence: CASSPLGTVGEAFF. In nucleotides, the CDR3 is TGTGCCAGCAGCCCCTTGGGGACAGTTGGTGAAGCTTTCTTT.

The rearrangement uses TRBV18 and TRBJ1-1; D may be TRBD1 (5 bases). Germline lookup yields CDR1 KGHSH and CDR2 LQKENI. Trimming cost V 2 bases and J 6 bases, with 16 bases left between them. The CDR3 runs 15 residues. This CDR3 reads CASSPTDRPASEAFF. DNA for the CDR3: TGTGCCAGCTCACCAACCGACAGACCTGCCTCTGAAGCTTTCTTT. The entire variable domain, with the rest obtained from reference TRBV18 and TRBJ1-1, is as follows: NAGVMQNPRHLVRRRGQEARLRCSPMKGHSHVYWYRQLPEEGLKFMVYLQKENIIDESGMPKERFSAEFPKEGPSILRIQQVVRGDSAAYFCASSPTDRPASEAFFGQGTRLTVV.

This clone was seen just once. The V call is TRBV14, the J call TRBJ2-1; D not certain. This CDR3 spans 12 amino acids. Germline V gives CDR1 SGHDN, CDR2 FVKESK. The V end was cut by 1 base, the J end by 8 bases, with 6 bases between. The CDR3 region is CASSQAPYEQFF. In DNA form, the CDR3 reads TGTGCCAGCAGCCAAGCCCCGTATGAGCAGTTCTTC.

CDR3 in amino acids: CSVPKGGTEAFF. The CDR3 bases are TGCAGCGTCCCGAAAGGGGGCACTGAAGCTTTCTTT. The chain employs TRBV29-1 and TRBJ1-1, with D possibly matching TRBD1 (6 bases). This CDR3 has 12 amino acids. V lost 6 bases and J lost 4, with 12 bases in between. Per the germline V gene, CDR1 is SQVTM and CDR2 is ANQGSEA. Drawing the rest from reference TRBV29-1 and TRBJ1-1, the complete variable domain is SAVISQKPSRDICQRGTSLTIQCQVDSQVTMMFWYRQQPGQSLTLIATANQGSEATYESGFVIDKFPISRPNLTFSTLTVSNMSPEDSSIYLCSVPKGGTEAFFGQGTRLTVV.

The J gene is TRBJ1-1, the V gene TRBV5-1; 8 nucleotides align to TRBD1. This CDR3 comprises 16 residues. CDR1 SGHRS and CDR2 YFSETQ come from the germline V gene. V was clipped by 3 bases and J by 1 base; unmatched bases: 8. In DNA, the CDR3 is TGCGCCAGCAGCTCCTGGACAGGGCATAGGAACACTGAAGCTTTCTTT. As protein: CASSSWTGHRNTEAFF.

CDR3 DNA: TGTGCCAGCAGCTCCGCGGGGAGGGGTTTGAGCAATGAGCAGTTCTTC. Its translation is CASSSAGRGLSNEQFF. The J gene is TRBJ2-1, the V gene TRBV7-7, with 7 bases aligning to TRBD2. The V gene end was trimmed by 4 bases and the J gene end by 6 bases; junction bases not matched to a gene: 12. The CDR3 is 16 residues long. Germline lookup yields CDR1 SSHAT and CDR2 FNYEAQ (reference sequence).

This clone was observed a handful of times. Other nucleotide sequences in the sample specify the same CDR3. This rearrangement joins TRBV7-2 to TRBJ1-6; the D is unclear. Trimming pared 1 base from V and 4 bases from J, leaving 5 bases between. The germline V gene has CDR1 SGHTA and CDR2 FQGNSA. This CDR3 contains 14 residues. This CDR3 is CASSLDGYNSPLHF. CDR3 bases: TGTGCCAGCAGCTTAGACGGTTATAATTCACCCCTCCACTTT.

The chain carries TRBV29-1 and TRBJ1-4; 7 positions match TRBD1. Losses at the gene ends were 6 bases for V and 9 bases for J; bases not matched to a gene: 13. The CDR3 has 14 residues. Germline-derived CDR1 and CDR2 are SQVTM and ANQGSEA. The CDR3 DNA sequence: TGCAGCGTCTATGAACCTAAGACAGGGCAAAAACTGTTTTTT. It translates to CSVYEPKTGQKLFF.

Turning to this clone: Within the sample, other DNA sequences also encode this same CDR3. The chain has TRBV19 and TRBJ2-1; D might be TRBD1 (5 bases). V lost 3 bases, J lost 4 bases, and 13 bases lay in between. The CDR3 totals 15 residues. From germline, CDR1 is LNHDA and CDR2 SQIVND (reference sequence). CDR3 loop: CASSITGKGYNEQFF. CDR3 in DNA: TGTGCCAGTAGTATTACAGGAAAGGGATACAATGAGCAGTTCTTC.

V and J are TRBV5-4 and TRBJ1-1; possibly TRBD1 for D (6 bases). The germline V gene encodes CDR1 SGHNT and CDR2 YYREEE (reference sequence). This CDR3 is 14 amino acids long. V gave up 2 bases and J gave up 11 bases, with 19 bases separating them. The CDR3 loop is CASSFPGPPQGAFF. CDR3 nucleotide sequence: TGTGCCAGCAGCTTTCCGGGACCTCCCCAGGGGGCTTTCTTT.

A word on this clone: The same CDR3 is also encoded by other DNA sequences in this sample. The rearrangement joins TRBV6-5 to TRBJ1-1, with D perhaps matching TRBD1 (5 bases). Trimming removed 6 bases from V and 5 bases from J, with 7 bases in between. The CDR3 has 11 amino acids. Germline V lookup: CDR1 MNHEY, CDR2 SVGAGI. CDR3 DNA: TGTGCCAGCAGAAGGGGTACTGAAGCTTTCTTT. Translation gives CASRRGTEAFF.

V and J are TRBV30 and TRBJ2-5; unclear D gene. The length of the CDR3 is 8 residues. Germline assignment: CDR1 GTSNPN and CDR2 SVGIG (reference sequence). The CDR3, as DNA: TGTGCTTCAGGGACCCAGTACTTC. As protein: CASGTQYF.

The rearrangement uses TRBV5-1 and TRBJ1-2; TRBD1 agrees at 10 bases. The CDR3 loop spans 16 amino acids. Germline V gene data show CDR1 as SGHRS and CDR2 as YFSETQ. Trimming took 0 bases from V and 4 from J; bases not matched to a gene: 6. The CDR3 protein is CASSLGTGGKGYGYTF. CDR3 DNA sequence: TGCGCCAGCAGCTTGGGGACAGGGGGAAAAGGCTATGGCTACACCTTC.

V and J are TRBV6-6 and TRBJ2-3, with 7 bases that match TRBD2. The CDR3 sequence is 13 residues long. Germline V gives CDR1 MNHNY, CDR2 SVGAGI (reference sequence). The V gene end was trimmed by 6 bases and the J gene end by 4 bases; junction bases not matched to a gene: 4. The CDR3 protein is CASSPGGSDTQYF. The DNA for the CDR3 is TGTGCCAGCAGCCCGGGGGGTTCAGATACGCAGTATTTT.

This chain uses TRBV30 with TRBJ1-1; tentatively, D is TRBD1 (6 bases). The V gene lost 3 bases and the J gene lost 3 bases, with 14 bases spanning the gap. The CDR3 contains 14 residues. The V gene's germline CDR1 is GTSNPN and CDR2 SVGIG (reference sequence). The CDR3 DNA reads TGTGCCTGGAGCCCTCCTGAGGGGGACACTGAAGCTTTCTTT. Amino acid sequence: CAWSPPEGDTEAFF.

The V and J genes are TRBV4-1 and TRBJ1-1; 7 nucleotides match TRBD1. V trimming: 2 bases; J trimming: 5 bases; junction bases outside the gene matches: 5. Germline V CDR1 and CDR2: MGHRA, YSYEKL. CDR3 size: 14 residues. CDR3 loop: CASSQTGVSTEAFF. The CDR3 coding sequence is TGCGCCAGCAGCCAAACAGGGGTTAGTACTGAAGCTTTCTTT.

The chain joins TRBV9 to TRBJ1-3; no firm D call. This CDR3 has 17 amino acids. Deletions cut 0 bases from V and 0 bases from J, with 13 bases between. The germline gives CDR1 SGDLS, CDR2 YYNGEE. The CDR3 is CASSVAPLTASGNTIYF. The CDR3 DNA is TGTGCCAGCAGCGTAGCACCGCTAACAGCCTCTGGAAACACCATATATTTT. Looking up the rest from reference TRBV9 and TRBJ1-3 gives the full variable domain: DSGVTQTPKHLITATGQRVTLRCSPRSGDLSVYWYQQSLDQGLQFLIQYYNGEERAKGNILERFSAQQFPDLHSELNLSSLELGDSALYFCASSVAPLTASGNTIYFGEGSWLTVV.

V and J are TRBV9 and TRBJ1-5; D not resolved. CDR1 is SGDLS and CDR2 is YYNGEE in the germline V gene. V lost 0 bases to trimming and J lost 16 bases, with 17 bases between them. The CDR3 is 13 residues long. As DNA, the CDR3 is TGTGCCAGCAGCGTAGCTGAGTTTCGGTCAAGACATTTT. Its translation: CASSVAEFRSRHF.

CDR3 region: CASSDRTGDTEAFF. Written as DNA, the CDR3 is TGTGCCAGCAGTGATAGGACAGGGGATACTGAAGCTTTCTTT. The chain carries TRBV2 and TRBJ1-1; 9 nucleotides agree with TRBD1. Germline lookup yields CDR1 SNHLY and CDR2 FYNNEI. This CDR3 spans 14 amino acids. V shed 3 bases, J shed 5 bases, and the junction held 4 bases outside the gene matches.

The chain employs TRBV12-3 or TRBV12-4 and TRBJ1-1, with D possibly matching TRBD1 (5 bases). V was shortened by 3 bases and J by 4 bases, with 9 bases between the two germline ends. This CDR3 comprises 13 residues. The CDR3 nucleotides read TGTGCCAGCAGTTTCGCCAGGGCCACTGAAGCTTTCTTT. It specifies CASSFARATEAFF.

This rearrangement joins TRBV5-1 to TRBJ2-7, with a weak D call TRBD1 (5 bases). Germline assignment: CDR1 SGHRS and CDR2 YFSETQ. The CDR3 has 15 amino acids. V was trimmed by 4 bases and J by 4 bases, leaving 18 bases between them. The CDR3 region has the DNA TGCGCCAGCAGCCTTCAGGGTGAATTAGGGTACGAGCAGTACTTC. It specifies CASSLQGELGYEQYF.

The rearrangement joins TRBV12-3 or TRBV12-4 to TRBJ1-2; no clear D. Trimming took off 7 bases at V and 7 bases at J, with 16 bases between the two ends. The CDR3 totals 13 residues. The CDR3 here is CASTTMGPTGYTF. As DNA, the CDR3 is TGTGCCAGCACTACTATGGGTCCTACTGGCTACACCTTC.

The gene calls are TRBV6-5 and TRBJ1-6; 7 bases are shared with TRBD1. This CDR3 contains 14 residues. Germline lookup yields CDR1 MNHEY and CDR2 SVGAGI. Losses at the gene ends were 5 bases for V and 5 bases for J; bases not matched to a gene: 3. CDR3 residues: CASSPGTDNSPLHF. CDR3 in DNA: TGTGCCAGCAGTCCCGGGACAGATAATTCACCCCTCCACTTT.